The 24 T cell receptor beta chains in this list originate from one sample, sequenced in a study of blood T cell repertoires in COVID-19. Libraries were prepared by immunoSEQ multiplex PCR; TCRdb keeps only in-frame clonotypes and omits some of them. The data hold about 160,000 clones, with roughly 84% observed a single time. Sequences were obtained from PBMCs or T cells enriched from blood (not recorded which). The receptors originated from a man aged 55 to 70 who had recovered from COVID-19.

This sequence joins TRBV6-5 and TRBJ1-1; TRBD1 matches 7 bases. After removal of 0 bases from V and 1 base from J, the junction contained 2 bases not matched to a gene. Germline V gene lookup returns CDR1 MNHEY and CDR2 SVGAGI. The CDR3 consists of 15 residues. This CDR3 is CASSYSNRGNTEAFF. CDR3 DNA: TGTGCCAGCAGTTACTCGAACAGGGGGAACACTGAAGCTTTCTTT.

J is TRBJ1-1 and V is TRBV29-1; D is uncertain. The CDR3 length is 14 residues. Germline V gene sequence: CDR1 SQVTM, CDR2 ANQGSEA. The germline V and J ends were trimmed by 1 base and 4 bases, with 13 bases remaining between them. Here the CDR3 DNA reads TGCAGCGTTGAAGCCCGTATCGTTCCCACTGAAGCTTTCTTT. Translation: CSVEARIVPTEAFF.

The chain has TRBV6-4 and TRBJ1-5, with no clear D. The CDR3 is made up of 15 amino acids. Germline assignment: CDR1 MRHNA and CDR2 SNTAGT. V was pared by 3 bases and J by 5 bases, with 14 bases between. The DNA for the CDR3 is TGTGCCAGCAGTGATCAACCGGGTTTCGATCAGCCCCAGCATTTT. Protein: CASSDQPGFDQPQHF.

CDR3 nucleotide sequence: TGTGCCATCAGTTCGACAGGGGATGGCTACACCTTC. It specifies CAISSTGDGYTF. The chain is built from TRBV10-3 and TRBJ1-2, with 8 bases aligning to TRBD1. The J segment lost 6 bases and the V segment lost 5 bases, leaving 2 bases of the junction unmatched. From germline, CDR1 is ENHRY and CDR2 SYGVKD. The CDR3 covers 12 residues.

This chain connects TRBV4-2 to TRBJ2-1, with 9 bases lining up with TRBD2. J lost 7 bases, V lost 0 bases, and 10 bases had no gene match. The CDR3 totals 17 residues. Per the germline V gene, CDR1 is LGHNA and CDR2 is YNFKEQ. The CDR3 region is CASSQDAGGRAGNEQFF. CDR3 in DNA: TGTGCCAGCAGCCAAGATGCGGGCGGGAGGGCCGGAAATGAGCAGTTCTTC.

The chain is built from TRBV6-5 and TRBJ2-7, with TRBD1 identical over 11 bases. Trimming removed 2 bases from V and 4 bases from J; junction bases left unmatched: 7. The CDR3 contains 16 residues. CDR1 MNHEY and CDR2 SVGAGI come from the germline V gene. This CDR3 reads CASSYPPGQGAYEQYF. The CDR3 region has the DNA TGTGCCAGCAGTTACCCGCCCGGACAGGGGGCGTACGAGCAGTACTTC.

The chain uses TRBV27 and TRBJ1-2, with 11 positions matching TRBD1. This CDR3 spans 17 amino acids. Per the germline V gene, CDR1 is MNHEY and CDR2 is SMNVEV (reference sequence). The ends lost 5 bases at V and 5 bases at J; junction bases unmatched: 13. CDR3 bases: TGTGCCAGCAGTAGGACAGGGGGCAAGGATACAGGATATGGCTACACCTTC. Protein sequence: CASSRTGGKDTGYGYTF.

The V and J genes are TRBV10-1 and TRBJ1-2; possibly TRBD1 for D (5 bases). Germline lookup yields CDR1 WNHNN and CDR2 SYGVQD (reference sequence). Trimming removed 6 bases at V and 4 bases at J, with 12 bases between. This CDR3 region has 13 residues. The CDR3: CASRPGQPYGYTF. In DNA, the CDR3 is TGCGCCAGCAGACCCGGACAACCCTATGGCTACACCTTC.

The gene calls are TRBV7-2 and TRBJ2-5; the match to TRBD2 covers 13 bases. CDR1 and CDR2 (germline): SGHTA, FQGNSA. This CDR3 has 16 amino acids. Trimming removed 0 bases from V and 2 bases from J; junction bases left unmatched: 0. For the CDR3, the DNA is TGTGCCAGCAGCTTAGCGGGACTAGCGGGACAAGAGACCCAGTACTTC. It translates to CASSLAGLAGQETQYF.

The chain combines TRBV5-1 with TRBJ1-6; perhaps TRBD1 as D (5 bases). The CDR3 covers 13 residues. Germline V gene sequence: CDR1 SGHRS, CDR2 YFSETQ. V was shortened by 4 bases and J by 7 bases, with 9 bases between the two germline ends. The CDR3 DNA reads TGCGCCAGCAGCCAGGGCCCAAATTCACCCCTCCACTTT. Its protein is CASSQGPNSPLHF. The variable domain in full, with the rest retrieved from reference TRBV5-1 and TRBJ1-6, is KAGVTQTPRYLIKTRGQQVTLSCSPISGHRSVSWYQQTPGQGLQFLFEYFSETQRNKGNFPGRFSGRQFSNSRSEMNVSTLELGDSALYLCASSQGPNSPLHFGNGTRLTVT.

This chain connects TRBV7-2 to TRBJ2-2, with 10 bases lining up with TRBD2. CDR3 length: 17 amino acids. The junction had 12 bases not matched to a gene; V was cut back by 6 bases and J by 5 bases. In germline, CDR1 is SGHTA, CDR2 FQGNSA. The DNA for the CDR3 is TGTGCCAGCAGACCGGGACTAGCGCGAGGAGGAACCGGGGAGCTGTTTTTT. Translated: CASRPGLARGGTGELFF.

V gene TRBV5-1 combines with J gene TRBJ2-3; 10 bases line up with TRBD2. The CDR3 loop spans 16 amino acids. Per germline, CDR1 SGHRS and CDR2 YFSETQ. V lost 4 bases, J lost 0 bases, and 5 bases stayed unmatched. This chain's CDR3 is CASSLMTSGSTDTQYF. DNA of the CDR3: TGCGCCAGCAGCCTGATGACTAGCGGGAGCACAGATACGCAGTATTTT.

In its sample, this clone was seen once. The chain is built from TRBV29-1 and TRBJ2-1; tentatively, D is TRBD2 (7 bases). V lost 4 bases, J lost 3 bases, and 16 bases lay in between. Germline V gene data show CDR1 as SQVTM and CDR2 as ANQGSEA. The CDR3 consists of 15 residues. Here the CDR3 DNA reads TGCAGCGTTGCTACTCCAGGGGAGGGCTACAATGAGCAGTTCTTC. This sequence encodes CSVATPGEGYNEQFF.

The chain links TRBV19 to TRBJ2-4; 9 bases map to TRBD2. J lost 5 bases, V lost 7 bases, and 6 bases had no gene match. This CDR3 contains 14 residues. Germline CDR1 LNHDA, CDR2 SQIVND (reference sequence). CDR3 DNA: TGTGCCAGTACCGCTAGCGGGAAGGAAAACATTCAGTACTTC. As protein: CASTASGKENIQYF.

The CDR3 sequence is CASSLSGGAKSGNTIYF. The DNA for the CDR3 is TGTGCCAGCAGCTTGTCCGGGGGGGCTAAGTCTGGAAACACCATATATTTT. This chain joins TRBV7-3 and TRBJ1-3, with D possibly being TRBD1 (6 bases). V gave up 3 bases and J gave up 1 base, with 16 bases separating them. This CDR3 spans 17 amino acids. Germline V lookup: CDR1 SGHTA, CDR2 FQGTGA. Filled out from reference TRBV7-3 and TRBJ1-3, the complete variable domain reads GAGVSQTPSNKVTEKGKYVELRCDPISGHTALYWYRQSLGQGPEFLIYFQGTGAADDSGLPNDRFFAVRPEGSVSTLKIQRTERGDSAVYLCASSLSGGAKSGNTIYFGEGSWLTVV.

This sequence joins TRBV19 and TRBJ1-4; 9 bases are a match to TRBD1. V shed 5 bases and J 3 bases; nucleotides not matched to a gene: 10. This CDR3 comprises 17 residues. Germline CDR1 reads LNHDA; CDR2 reads SQIVND (reference sequence). DNA for the CDR3: TGTGCCAGTAGTCGTGGCGGCCACAGGGGGCCTAATGAAAAACTGTTTTTT. This translates into CASSRGGHRGPNEKLFF. The complete variable domain, with remaining parts taken from reference TRBV19 and TRBJ1-4, reads DGGITQSPKYLFRKEGQNVTLSCEQNLNHDAMYWYRQDPGQGLRLIYYSQIVNDFQKGDIAEGYSVSREKKESFPLTVTSAQKNPTAFYLCASSRGGHRGPNEKLFFGSGTQLSVL.

Notes on this clone: The same CDR3 also results from other DNA sequences found in this sample. The V call is TRBV27, the J call TRBJ2-7; 7 positions agree with TRBD1. J was trimmed by 4 bases and V by 3 bases; bases with no gene match: 3. The CDR3 consists of 13 residues. Germline assignment: CDR1 MNHEY and CDR2 SMNVEV (reference sequence). The CDR3 sequence: CASSLGRGYEQYF. CDR3 coding DNA: TGTGCCAGCAGTTTGGGCAGGGGGTACGAGCAGTACTTC.

This chain's CDR3 is CASSLRGQPSYNEQFF. The CDR3 nucleotides are TGTGCCAGCAGCTTAAGAGGACAGCCCTCCTACAATGAGCAGTTCTTC. This chain joins TRBV7-2 and TRBJ2-1; maybe TRBD1 (6 bases). The CDR3 loop spans 16 amino acids. V lost 2 bases to trimming and J lost 0 bases, with 11 bases between them. CDR1 SGHTA and CDR2 FQGNSA come from the germline V gene.

CDR3 coding DNA: TGTGCCAGCAGCCGGGACAGTTCTATGCGCTACACCTTC. It codes for CASSRDSSMRYTF. V gene TRBV5-4 combines with J gene TRBJ1-2; 7 bases map to TRBD1. The CDR3 loop spans 13 amino acids. CDR1 is SGHNT, CDR2 YYREEE, per germline (reference sequence). J lost 9 bases, V lost 4 bases, and 9 bases had no gene match.

The genes are TRBV18 and TRBJ1-2; 8 bases map to TRBD1. The CDR3 contains 15 residues. V was clipped by 3 bases and J by 7 bases; unmatched bases: 10. Per germline, CDR1 KGHSH and CDR2 LQKENI. CDR3 bases: TGTGCCAGCTCACCCCCAGGACAGGGCTTGGCTGGCTACACCTTC. Translating gives CASSPPGQGLAGYTF.

The CDR3 DNA reads as TGTGCCAGCAGTTTACCCCAAACCGGGACAGATAGCAATCAGCCCCAGCATTTT. It yields the protein CASSLPQTGTDSNQPQHF. J is TRBJ1-5 and V is TRBV27, with 7 positions matching TRBD1. CDR3 length: 18 residues. J gave up 0 bases and V 2 bases, and 10 bases lay outside the gene matches. Per the germline V gene, CDR1 is MNHEY and CDR2 is SMNVEV (reference sequence).

This clone was seen only once. V gene TRBV9 combines with J gene TRBJ2-7; D is possibly TRBD2 (6 bases). CDR3 length: 15 residues. Trimming removed 0 bases from V and 0 bases from J, with 10 bases in between. Germline CDR1 SGDLS, CDR2 YYNGEE. CDR3 in amino acids: CASSVGSGPSYEQYF. CDR3 bases: TGTGCCAGCAGCGTAGGTAGCGGTCCCTCCTACGAGCAGTACTTC.

The chain recombines TRBV7-2 with TRBJ1-2; D not certain. This CDR3 has 14 amino acids. Deletions cut 3 bases from V and 5 bases from J, with 13 bases between. CDR1 and CDR2 from the germline V gene are SGHTA and FQGNSA. The CDR3 DNA reads TGTGCCAGCAGCTTCGGGATGAATGGGTATGGCTACACCTTC. Translation gives CASSFGMNGYGYTF.

The chain couples TRBV7-6 to TRBJ2-3, with D perhaps TRBD2 (6 bases). The CDR3 totals 15 residues. Deletions cut 1 base from V and 2 bases from J, with 10 bases between. Germline assignment: CDR1 SGHVS and CDR2 FNYEAQ. CDR3 in DNA: TGTGCCAGCAGCTTAGGAGGCGGGGTCACAGATACGCAGTATTTT. Translated, it gives CASSLGGGVTDTQYF.